This entry features one T cell receptor (beta chain) sequence. This sample stems from a study of shared T cell receptors in the human thymus. Trimming removed 4 bases from V and 5 bases from J; junction bases left unmatched: 5. Germline V gene sequence: CDR1 LGHNA, CDR2 YSLEER. The CDR3 runs to 15 residues. The assay was immunoSEQ multiplex PCR, and TCRdb's table has in-frame clones only and misses some. The sample lists under 850,000 clones; 88% were seen once. These data were also filed under a second study, of human thymus T cells. As that study records: The study used thymus tissue resected during corrective heart surgery. Biased V and J segment usage appeared in thymus and peripheral blood. Related studies found that unrelated individuals share highly overlapping thymic repertoires.

The chain employs TRBV4-3 and TRBJ1-5; 10 nucleotides line up with TRBD1. The sequencing input was thymocytes. The source of this sequence is a boy in the first two years of life with a congenital heart defect. The CDR3 DNA reads TGCGCCAGCAGCCCCGGGACAGGGGTCGATCAGCCCCAGCATTTT. Translating it yields CASSPGTGVDQPQHF.